Presented here are 32 T cell receptor beta chains from one specimen sequenced in a study of T cells in Graves' hyperthyroidism and ophthalmopathy. Regions amplified from RNA transcripts were the TCR beta CDR3 regions. TCR CDR3 underwent first-round RT-PCR with the HTBI primer set. TCRdb reprocessed the multiplex PCR reads with MiXCR, giving one entry per CDR3 protein. The sample contains 250,000 or so distinct CDR3 sequences, roughly 17% of which appear only once. The specimen was blood. The origin of the receptors is a woman under 30 with Graves' ophthalmopathy.

This clonotype has a count of ten or more. The chain has TRBV28 and TRBJ2-7, with 12 bases lining up with TRBD2. The length of the CDR3 is 15 residues. CDR1 is MDHEN, CDR2 SYDVKM, per germline. V was clipped by 6 bases and J by 2 bases; unmatched bases: 5. The CDR3 reads CASRRLAGETYEQYF. The CDR3 DNA reads TGTGCCAGCAGGAGACTAGCGGGGGAGACCTACGAGCAGTACTTC.

The sample holds a few counts of this clonotype. A read error may explain this, as a much larger clone is one base away. V gene TRBV12-5 combines with J gene TRBJ1-2, with D unresolved. CDR3 length equals 15 residues. Germline V gene lookup returns CDR1 LGHNT and CDR2 FRNRAP. Trimming took 1 base from V and 4 from J, leaving 13 bases between them. The CDR3 DNA reads as TGTGCTAGTGGTTTGGGAGGCAGATCTACCTATGGCTACACCTTC. Its protein product is CASGLGGRSTYGYTF.

This clonotype was found many times. The V and J genes are TRBV13 and TRBJ1-1; 9 bases are shared with TRBD1. Germline V gene lookup returns CDR1 PRHDT and CDR2 FYEKMQ (reference sequence). V was clipped by 8 bases and J by 7 bases; unmatched bases: 14. This CDR3 contains 15 residues. The CDR3 DNA reads as TGTGCCAGCCTTCGTCCCGGGACAGGGAGCGGTGAAGCTTTCTTT. Protein: CASLRPGTGSGEAFF. Full variable domain (rest looked up from reference TRBV13 and TRBJ1-1): AAGVIQSPRHLIKEKRETATLKCYPIPRHDTVYWYQQGPGQDPQFLISFYEKMQSDKGSIPDRFSAQQFSDYHSELNMSSLELGDSALYFCASLRPGTGSGEAFFGQGTRLTVV.

The table lists this clonotype with many counts. This sequence joins TRBV30 and TRBJ2-5; unclear D gene. Germline-derived CDR1 and CDR2 are GTSNPN and SVGIG (reference sequence). With 1 base removed from V and 9 bases from J, the gap between germline ends came to 9 bases. The CDR3 runs 11 residues. CDR3 in amino acids: CAWSAGLAQYF. The CDR3 DNA is TGTGCCTGGAGTGCCGGTTTGGCCCAGTACTTC.

The chain is built from TRBV28 and TRBJ2-7; 7 nucleotides line up with TRBD1. Germline V lookup: CDR1 MDHEN, CDR2 SYDVKM. J gave up 2 bases and V 8 bases, and 6 bases lay outside the gene matches. CDR3 length equals 13 residues. CDR3 loop: CASADRAAYEQYF. The CDR3 DNA is TGTGCCAGCGCCGACAGGGCGGCCTACGAGCAGTACTTC. The variable domain in full, with the rest retrieved from reference TRBV28 and TRBJ2-7, is DVKVTQSSRYLVKRTGEKVFLECVQDMDHENMFWYRQDPGLGLRLIYFSYDVKMKEKGDIPEGYSVSREKKERFSLILESASTNQTSMYLCASADRAAYEQYFGPGTRLTVT.

The sample holds many counts of this clonotype. The chain joins TRBV20-1 to TRBJ2-5, with 8 bases fitting TRBD2. CDR3 length equals 17 residues. V lost 2 bases, J lost 9 bases, and 20 bases stayed unmatched. Germline lookup yields CDR1 DFQATT and CDR2 SNEGSKA (reference sequence). The CDR3 DNA is TGCAGTGCTAGATCGGGTCGACGGGAGGGGGGTGGCGGAGCCCAGTACTTC. Protein: CSARSGRREGGGGAQYF.

This clonotype showed up many times. V usage is TRBV6-1 and J usage is TRBJ1-2; no clear D. Trimming took off 1 base at V and 8 bases at J, with 14 bases between the two ends. The germline V gene has CDR1 MNHNS and CDR2 SASEGT. The CDR3 sequence is 14 residues long. The CDR3 DNA reads TGTGCCAGCAGTGAAGTTGGGAGGGCGCGCGGCTACACCTTC. This translates into CASSEVGRARGYTF.

This clonotype was seen repeatedly, ten times or more. The V gene is TRBV28, the J gene TRBJ1-3, with D maybe TRBD1 (5 bases). The CDR3 has 15 amino acids. Germline loops: CDR1 MDHEN, CDR2 SYDVKM. The V end lost 2 bases, the J end lost 0 bases, and 8 bases lay between the germline ends. The CDR3 sequence is CASSLHRSSGNTIYF. The CDR3 DNA is TGTGCCAGCAGTTTACACAGGAGCTCTGGAAACACCATATATTTT. Full variable domain (remainder filled in from reference TRBV28 and TRBJ1-3): DVKVTQSSRYLVKRTGEKVFLECVQDMDHENMFWYRQDPGLGLRLIYFSYDVKMKEKGDIPEGYSVSREKKERFSLILESASTNQTSMYLCASSLHRSSGNTIYFGEGSWLTVV.

This clonotype was counted ten times or more. The rearrangement joins TRBV5-1 to TRBJ2-7; possible D gene TRBD1, 6 bases. The germline V gene encodes CDR1 SGHRS and CDR2 YFSETQ. Trimming took 2 bases from V and 4 from J, leaving 16 bases between them. The CDR3 contains 15 residues. CDR3 in DNA: TGCGCCAGCAGCTTTGTTCGGACAGAGAATTACGAGCAGTACTTC. This sequence encodes CASSFVRTENYEQYF.

This clonotype was seen many times. The chain links TRBV28 to TRBJ1-3; D possibly corresponds to TRBD1 (5 bases). The V end lost 6 bases, the J end lost 6 bases, and 9 bases lay between the germline ends. The germline V gene encodes CDR1 MDHEN and CDR2 SYDVKM. This CDR3 contains 12 residues. In DNA form, the CDR3 reads TGTGCCAGCAGCCGAGGACAAAACACCATATATTTT. Residues: CASSRGQNTIYF.

This clonotype was counted ten times or more. The chain is built from TRBV30 and TRBJ1-3; D gene ambiguous. The germline V gene has CDR1 GTSNPN and CDR2 SVGIG (reference sequence). CDR3 length equals 13 residues. V lost 4 bases and J 3 bases, leaving 10 bases between the germline ends. The CDR3 sequence is CAWNTNFGNTIYF. CDR3 DNA: TGTGCCTGGAACACGAACTTTGGAAACACCATATATTTT.

This clonotype appeared many times. The chain combines TRBV20-1 with TRBJ2-5; D not resolved. Trimming cost V 3 bases and J 2 bases, with 4 bases left between them. The CDR3 is 11 residues long. CDR1 is DFQATT and CDR2 is SNEGSKA in the germline V gene (reference sequence). DNA for the CDR3: TGCAGTGCTAGTACTCAAGAGACCCAGTACTTC. Translating it yields CSASTQETQYF.

This clonotype was recorded at least ten times. The J gene is TRBJ1-2, the V gene TRBV7-9; D gene unclear. This CDR3 has 15 residues. Germline values: CDR1 SEHNR, CDR2 FQNEAQ (reference sequence). Trimming cost V 1 base and J 0 bases, with 9 bases left between them. DNA of the CDR3: TGTGCCAGCAGCTTAGGGGCAGGTACTAACTATGGCTACACCTTC. It codes for CASSLGAGTNYGYTF.

This clonotype was observed many times. The chain employs TRBV20-1 and TRBJ1-5; D possibly corresponds to TRBD1 (5 bases). Germline values: CDR1 DFQATT, CDR2 SNEGSKA (reference sequence). The CDR3 contains 14 residues. Between the trimmed V and J ends, which lost 6 bases and 3 bases, there was a span of 15 bases. Here the CDR3 reads CSARRGLDNQPQHF. The CDR3 DNA reads TGCAGTGCCAGGAGGGGTCTCGACAATCAGCCCCAGCATTTT.

This clonotype was observed at least ten times. The chain links TRBV27 to TRBJ2-7; D gene ambiguous. V was trimmed by 0 bases and J by 2 bases, leaving 8 bases between them. The CDR3 totals 14 residues. Germline lookup yields CDR1 MNHEY and CDR2 SMNVEV (reference sequence). This CDR3 reads CASSLSVVTYEQYF. CDR3 bases: TGTGCCAGCAGTTTATCTGTCGTTACCTACGAGCAGTACTTC.

For this clonotype: Germline and junction disagree at one end, which may indicate a read error. This rearrangement joins TRBV7-8 to TRBJ2-1, with 15 bases matching TRBD2. This CDR3 region has 18 residues. CDR1 and CDR2 (germline): SGHVS, FQNEAQ. DNA of the CDR3: TGTGCCAGCCTGTCTGGACTAGCGGGGGGGAGCTCCTACAATGAGCGGTTCTTC. It translates to CASLSGLAGGSSYNERFF.

This clonotype was observed at least ten times. The chain couples TRBV30 to TRBJ1-4; D may be TRBD1 (6 bases). V was shortened by 5 bases and J by 3 bases, with 10 bases between the two germline ends. This CDR3 is built from 13 residues. The germline V gene has CDR1 GTSNPN and CDR2 SVGIG (reference sequence). The CDR3 reads CAWQTGPNEKLFF. The CDR3 DNA reads TGTGCCTGGCAGACAGGCCCTAATGAAAAACTGTTTTTT.

This clonotype was counted many times. The CDR3 loop is CASSSPRAKNIQYF. In DNA form, the CDR3 reads TGTGCCAGCAGCTCACCCAGAGCCAAAAACATTCAGTACTTC. The chain employs TRBV7-9 and TRBJ2-4; D is unresolved. Germline V CDR1 and CDR2: SEHNR, FQNEAQ (reference sequence). CDR3 length: 14 residues. V lost 4 bases, J lost 0 bases, and 7 bases lay in between.

The sample holds many counts of this clonotype. The chain employs TRBV6-1 and TRBJ2-7; TRBD1 agrees at 7 bases. Germline V gene sequence: CDR1 MNHNS, CDR2 SASEGT. There are 10 residues in the CDR3. Trimming at V came to 8 bases and at J to 10 bases, leaving 5 bases not matched to a gene. The CDR3 sequence is CASGTGEQYF. The CDR3 DNA reads as TGTGCCAGCGGAACAGGGGAACAGTACTTC.

A word on this clonotype: One end of the junction varies from germline; a read error may be responsible. V gene TRBV5-6 combines with J gene TRBJ1-2; D not certain. CDR3 size: 10 residues. CDR1 and CDR2 (germline): SGHDT, YYEEEE. CDR3 sequence: CASTLGGYTF. CDR3 DNA sequence: TGTGCCAGCACCTTGGGCGGCTACACCTTC.

This clonotype has a count of ten or more. V gene TRBV20-1 combines with J gene TRBJ2-7, with 11 bases aligning to TRBD1. The CDR3 covers 15 residues. Germline V gene lookup returns CDR1 DFQATT and CDR2 SNEGSKA (reference sequence). Losses at the gene ends were 1 base for V and 3 bases for J; bases not matched to a gene: 5. The CDR3 sequence is CSARGPGQGVYEQYF. The CDR3 coding sequence is TGCAGTGCTAGAGGCCCGGGACAGGGGGTCTACGAGCAGTACTTC.

As concerns this clonotype: This may arise from a read error, as a much more abundant clone is one base away. This chain connects TRBV27 to TRBJ2-5; D tentatively reads TRBD1 or TRBD2 (5 bases each). CDR3 size: 13 residues. The germline gives CDR1 MNHEY, CDR2 SMNVEV (reference sequence). The chain's CDR3 is CASSLSGPETQHF. CDR3 nucleotide sequence: TGTGCCAGCAGTTTGTCGGGGCCGGAGACCCAGCACTTC.

This clonotype was picked up many times. The rearrangement uses TRBV7-9 and TRBJ2-1, with D perhaps given as TRBD1 or TRBD2 (5 bases each). Per the germline V gene, CDR1 is SEHNR and CDR2 is FQNEAQ (reference sequence). V lost 2 bases to trimming and J lost 5 bases, with 19 bases between them. The CDR3 sequence is 17 residues long. CDR3 in DNA: TGTGCCAGCAGCTTACCGTTGGGGGACCCTTGGGACAATGAGCAGTTCTTC. This sequence encodes CASSLPLGDPWDNEQFF.

This clonotype has just a few counts. The rearrangement links TRBV4-3 to TRBJ2-2, with D uncertain. Germline CDR1 reads LGHNA; CDR2 reads YSLEER. V shed 4 bases and J shed 1 base, with 7 bases lying between them. The CDR3 is 14 residues long. The CDR3: CASSPLGNTGELFF. The CDR3 nucleotides are TGCGCCAGCAGCCCCTTAGGGAACACCGGGGAGCTGTTTTTT.

The genes are TRBV9 and TRBJ2-3, with D possibly being TRBD1 (5 bases). This CDR3 is built from 15 residues. Trimming pared 3 bases from V and 3 bases from J, leaving 14 bases between. Germline-derived CDR1 and CDR2 are SGDLS and YYNGEE. CDR3 in amino acids: CASSASPTDTDTQYF. The CDR3 DNA reads TGTGCCAGCAGCGCATCCCCGACAGATACAGATACGCAGTATTTT.

The chain has TRBV7-9 and TRBJ1-2; D is undetermined. The CDR3 has 13 residues. Germline V gene data show CDR1 as SEHNR and CDR2 as FQNEAQ (reference sequence). The V and J ends lost 7 bases and 2 bases respectively, with 11 bases between them. Here the CDR3 DNA reads TGTGCCAGCACGAGCTTTACAAACTATGGCTACACCTTC. Translating it yields CASTSFTNYGYTF.

This clonotype was seen many times. CDR3 sequence reads: CSARGGANNEQFF. CDR3 DNA: TGCAGTGCTAGAGGCGGCGCCAACAATGAGCAGTTCTTC. The rearrangement joins TRBV20-1 to TRBJ2-1; D remains unclear. Trimming took 1 base from V and 5 from J, leaving 9 bases between them. The CDR3 runs to 13 residues. Germline values: CDR1 DFQATT, CDR2 SNEGSKA (reference sequence).

This clonotype was found many times. This chain joins TRBV3-1 and TRBJ2-5; D gene ambiguous. The ends were cut back, 4 bases at V and 2 bases at J, with 11 bases in the middle. The CDR3 covers 14 residues. CDR1 and CDR2 (germline): LGHDT, YNNKEL (reference sequence). The DNA for the CDR3 is TGTGCCAGCAGCCGACGACGTACTCAAGAGACCCAGTACTTC. Translating gives CASSRRRTQETQYF.

This clonotype was detected many times. The gene calls are TRBV3-1 and TRBJ2-3; no reliable D call. Deletions cut 0 bases from V and 7 bases from J, with 11 bases between. The CDR3 sequence is 14 residues long. Germline values: CDR1 LGHDT, CDR2 YNNKEL (reference sequence). The CDR3 region is CASSQEVYKNTQYF. The CDR3, as DNA: TGTGCCAGCAGCCAAGAGGTTTACAAGAATACGCAGTATTTT.

This clonotype was seen just once. The chain combines TRBV19 with TRBJ2-7, with 10 bases lining up with TRBD2. V shed 2 bases, J shed 12 bases, and the junction held 7 bases outside the gene matches. The length of the CDR3 is 13 residues. In germline, CDR1 is LNHDA, CDR2 SQIVND (reference sequence). The CDR3 protein is CASSIIAGGALYF. The CDR3 DNA reads as TGTGCCAGTAGTATAATAGCGGGGGGAGCGCTGTACTTC.

This clonotype was counted a few times. The chain links TRBV10-2 to TRBJ2-1, with 7 bases matching TRBD2. CDR1 is WSHSY and CDR2 is SAAADI in the germline V gene. V shed 5 bases and J 5 bases; nucleotides not matched to a gene: 6. This CDR3 has 14 amino acids. Written as DNA, the CDR3 is TGCGCCAGCAGTCCGCTAGCGGTGAACAATGAGCAGTTCTTC. This gives the protein CASSPLAVNNEQFF.

This clonotype was detected ten times or more. The V and J genes are TRBV30 and TRBJ1-1; no definite D call. The germline CDR1 and CDR2 sequences are GTSNPN and SVGIG (reference sequence). Trimming removed 5 bases at V and 6 bases at J, with 19 bases between. The CDR3 runs to 14 residues. The CDR3 DNA sequence: TGTGCCTGGGCTAGGTTATACAACACCCCTGAAGCTTTCTTT. It is translated as CAWARLYNTPEAFF.